The next 5 T cell receptor beta chains were all read from a single sample in a study of CD8+CD57+ T cells in acquired aplastic anemia. Patients picked for sequencing had shown CD8+CD57+ cell expansion detected by flow cytometry. Genomic DNA, serving as template, underwent TCR beta VDJ and CDR3 profiling. TCRdb independently ran MiXCR on the reads; one entry per CDR3 protein. Here the sample spans around 500,000 distinct CDR3 sequences, approximately 32% being singletons. The specimen was sorted CD4+, CD8+, or CD8+CD57+ T cells (not recorded which) from PBMCs. The receptors derive from a human donor with aplastic anemia.

This clonotype has ten or more counts. The chain combines TRBV9 with TRBJ1-1; no clear D gene. V gave up 2 bases and J gave up 1 base, with 6 bases separating them. This CDR3 has 13 amino acids. CDR1 is SGDLS, CDR2 YYNGEE, per germline. CDR3 nucleotides: TGTGCCAGCAGCGTCGAGAGGAACACTGAAGCTTTCTTT. Translation gives CASSVERNTEAFF.

This clonotype has at least ten counts. The V gene is TRBV7-2, the J gene TRBJ1-2; D remains unclear. With 3 bases removed from V and 3 bases from J, the gap between germline ends came to 14 bases. Germline values: CDR1 SGHTA, CDR2 FQGNSA. The CDR3 covers 15 residues. The CDR3 region has the DNA TGTGCCAGCAGCTTGGAACGGGGAAATCACTATGGCTACACCTTC. It specifies CASSLERGNHYGYTF. The variable domain in full, with the rest retrieved from reference TRBV7-2 and TRBJ1-2, is GAGVSQSPSNKVTEKGKDVELRCDPISGHTALYWYRQSLGQGLEFLIYFQGNSAPDKSGLPSDRFSAERTGGSVSTLTIQRTQQEDSAVYLCASSLERGNHYGYTFGSGTRLTVV.

A few counts support this clonotype. V is TRBV29-1 and J is TRBJ2-6; TRBD2 might be the D (5 bases). Germline V gene lookup returns CDR1 SQVTM and CDR2 ANQGSEA. This CDR3 has 9 amino acids. V lost 7 bases and J lost 14, with 9 bases in between. The DNA for the CDR3 is TGCAGCGCCGGGAACTTCCTGACTTTC. Protein: CSAGNFLTF.

This clonotype turned up a few times. One end of the junction is discordant with germline, which a read error may explain. The chain has TRBV25-1 and TRBJ2-7; 9 nucleotides line up with TRBD2. CDR3 length: 14 amino acids. In germline, CDR1 is MGHDK, CDR2 SYGVNS. CDR3 loop: CAGSYRGLAAEQYF. CDR3 DNA sequence: TGTGCCGGCAGTTATCGGGGACTAGCTGCCGAGCAGTACTTC.

This clonotype was detected only a few times. V gene TRBV5-1 combines with J gene TRBJ2-5; D possibly corresponds to TRBD2 (5 bases). In germline, CDR1 is SGHRS, CDR2 YFSETQ. The CDR3 runs to 14 residues. V lost 4 bases to trimming and J lost 2 bases, with 12 bases between them. The CDR3 spells CASSTADFQETQYF. The CDR3, as DNA: TGCGCCAGCAGCACGGCGGACTTTCAAGAGACCCAGTACTTC.